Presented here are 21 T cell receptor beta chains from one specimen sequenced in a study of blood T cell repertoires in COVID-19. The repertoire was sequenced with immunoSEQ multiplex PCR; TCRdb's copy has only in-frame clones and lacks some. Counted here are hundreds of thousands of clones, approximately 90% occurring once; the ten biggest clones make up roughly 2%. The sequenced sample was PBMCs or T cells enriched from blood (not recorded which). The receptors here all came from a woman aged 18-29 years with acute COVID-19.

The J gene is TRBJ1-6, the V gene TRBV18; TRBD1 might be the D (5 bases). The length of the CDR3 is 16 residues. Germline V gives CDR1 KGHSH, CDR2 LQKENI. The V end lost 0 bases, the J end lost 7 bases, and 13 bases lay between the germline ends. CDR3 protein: CASSPPGASWNSPLHF. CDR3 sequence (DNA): TGTGCCAGCTCACCACCAGGGGCTTCATGGAATTCACCCCTCCACTTT.

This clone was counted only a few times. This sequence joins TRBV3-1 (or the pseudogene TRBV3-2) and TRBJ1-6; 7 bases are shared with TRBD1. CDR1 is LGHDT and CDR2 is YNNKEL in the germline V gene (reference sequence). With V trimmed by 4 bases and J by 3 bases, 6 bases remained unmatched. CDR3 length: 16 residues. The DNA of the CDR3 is TGTGCCAGCAGCCGAGGACAGGCGAACTATAATTCACCCCTCCACTTT. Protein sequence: CASSRGQANYNSPLHF.

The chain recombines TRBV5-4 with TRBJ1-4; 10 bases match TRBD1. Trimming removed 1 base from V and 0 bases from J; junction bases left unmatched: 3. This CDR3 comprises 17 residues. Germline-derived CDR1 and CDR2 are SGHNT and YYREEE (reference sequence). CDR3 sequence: CASSLTGQGATNEKLFF. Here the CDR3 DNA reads TGTGCCAGCAGCTTGACTGGACAGGGGGCAACTAATGAAAAACTGTTTTTT.

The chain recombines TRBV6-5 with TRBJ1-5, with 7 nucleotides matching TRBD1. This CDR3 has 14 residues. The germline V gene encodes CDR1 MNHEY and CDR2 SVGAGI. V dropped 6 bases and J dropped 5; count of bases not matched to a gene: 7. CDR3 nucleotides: TGTGCCAGCAGCGACGGGGGACAGTATCAGCCCCAGCATTTT. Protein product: CASSDGGQYQPQHF.

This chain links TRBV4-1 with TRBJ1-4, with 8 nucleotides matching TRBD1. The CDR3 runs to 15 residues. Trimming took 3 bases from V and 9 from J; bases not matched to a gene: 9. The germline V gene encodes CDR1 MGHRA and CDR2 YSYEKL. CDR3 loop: CASSQPGGGVKKLFF. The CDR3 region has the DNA TGCGCCAGCAGCCAGCCAGGGGGCGGCGTGAAAAAACTGTTTTTT.

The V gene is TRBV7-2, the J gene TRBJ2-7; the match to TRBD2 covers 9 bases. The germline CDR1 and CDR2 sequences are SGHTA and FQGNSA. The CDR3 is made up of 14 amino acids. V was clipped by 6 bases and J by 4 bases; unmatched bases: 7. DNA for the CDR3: TGTGCCAGCAGTCGTAGCGGGAGTGTGTACGAGCAGTACTTC. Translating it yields CASSRSGSVYEQYF.

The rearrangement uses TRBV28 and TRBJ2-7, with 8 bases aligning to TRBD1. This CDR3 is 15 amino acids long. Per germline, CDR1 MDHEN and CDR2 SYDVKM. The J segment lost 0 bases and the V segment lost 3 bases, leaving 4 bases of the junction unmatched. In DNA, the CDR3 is TGTGCCAGCAGTTTGGGGCAGGGGGCCTCCTACGAGCAGTACTTC. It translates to CASSLGQGASYEQYF.

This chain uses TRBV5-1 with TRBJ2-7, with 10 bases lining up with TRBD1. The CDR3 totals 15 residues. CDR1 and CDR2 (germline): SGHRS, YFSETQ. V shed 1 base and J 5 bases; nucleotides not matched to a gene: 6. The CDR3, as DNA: TGCGCCAGCAGCTTGACGACAGGGGGCTTGGACGAGCAGTACTTC. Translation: CASSLTTGGLDEQYF. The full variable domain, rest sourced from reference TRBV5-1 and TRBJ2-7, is KAGVTQTPRYLIKTRGQQVTLSCSPISGHRSVSWYQQTPGQGLQFLFEYFSETQRNKGNFPGRFSGRQFSNSRSEMNVSTLELGDSALYLCASSLTTGGLDEQYFGPGTRLTVT.

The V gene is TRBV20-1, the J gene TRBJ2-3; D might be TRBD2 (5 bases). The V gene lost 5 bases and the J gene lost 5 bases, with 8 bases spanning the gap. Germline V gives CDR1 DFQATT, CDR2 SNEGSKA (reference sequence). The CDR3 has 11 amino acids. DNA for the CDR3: TGCAGTGCTTATCGGGGAGATACGCAGTATTTT. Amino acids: CSAYRGDTQYF.

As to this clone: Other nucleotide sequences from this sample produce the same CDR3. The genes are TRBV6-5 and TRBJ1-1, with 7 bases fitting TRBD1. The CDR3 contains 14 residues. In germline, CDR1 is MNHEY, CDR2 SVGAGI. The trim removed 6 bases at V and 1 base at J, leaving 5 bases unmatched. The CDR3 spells CASSYRGGNTEAFF. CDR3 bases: TGTGCCAGCAGCTACAGGGGTGGGAACACTGAAGCTTTCTTT.

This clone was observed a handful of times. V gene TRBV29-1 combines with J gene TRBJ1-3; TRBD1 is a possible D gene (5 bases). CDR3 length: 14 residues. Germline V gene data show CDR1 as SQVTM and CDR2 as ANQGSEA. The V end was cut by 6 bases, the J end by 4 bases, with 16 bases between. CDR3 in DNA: TGCAGCGTCGACGCGGGGCTTAGCGGAAACACCATATATTTT. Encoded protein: CSVDAGLSGNTIYF.

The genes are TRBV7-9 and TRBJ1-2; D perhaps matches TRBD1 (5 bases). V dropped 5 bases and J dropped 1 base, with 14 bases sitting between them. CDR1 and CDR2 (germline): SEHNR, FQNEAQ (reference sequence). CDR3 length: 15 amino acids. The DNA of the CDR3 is TGTGCCAGCAGCGCAAGATCGGGGGATAACTATGGCTACACCTTC. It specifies CASSARSGDNYGYTF. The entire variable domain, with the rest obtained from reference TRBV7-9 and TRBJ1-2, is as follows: DTGVSQNPRHKITKRGQNVTFRCDPISEHNRLYWYRQTLGQGPEFLTYFQNEAQLEKSRLLSDRFSAERPKGSFSTLEIQRTEQGDSAMYLCASSARSGDNYGYTFGSGTRLTVV.

In nucleotides, the CDR3 is TGTGCCAGCACAGCGCAGACCTACGAGCAGTACTTC. The encoded protein is CASTAQTYEQYF. The V gene is TRBV28, the J gene TRBJ2-7; D uncertain. Germline V lookup: CDR1 MDHEN, CDR2 SYDVKM. The CDR3 length is 12 residues. V was pared by 7 bases and J by 2 bases, with 9 bases between.

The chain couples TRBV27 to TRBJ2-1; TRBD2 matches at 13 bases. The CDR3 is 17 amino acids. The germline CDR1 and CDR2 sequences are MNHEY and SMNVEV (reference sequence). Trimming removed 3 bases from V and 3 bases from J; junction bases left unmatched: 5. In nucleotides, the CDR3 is TGTGCCAGCAGTTTGAGACTAGCGGGGGGCCTCTACAATGAGCAGTTCTTC. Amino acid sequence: CASSLRLAGGLYNEQFF.

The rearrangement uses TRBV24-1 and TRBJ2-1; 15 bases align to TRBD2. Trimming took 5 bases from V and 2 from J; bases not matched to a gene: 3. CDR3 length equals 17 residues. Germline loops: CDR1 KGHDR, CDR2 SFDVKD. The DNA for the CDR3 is TGTGCCACCAGTGGGACTAGCGGGAGGGCCCCCTACAATGAGCAGTTCTTC. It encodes CATSGTSGRAPYNEQFF.

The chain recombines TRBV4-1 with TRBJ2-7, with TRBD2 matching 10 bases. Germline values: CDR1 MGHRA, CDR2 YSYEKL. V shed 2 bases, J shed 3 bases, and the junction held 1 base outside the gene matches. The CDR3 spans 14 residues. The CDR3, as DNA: TGCGCCAGCAGCCAAACTAGCGGGATCTACGAGCAGTACTTC. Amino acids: CASSQTSGIYEQYF.

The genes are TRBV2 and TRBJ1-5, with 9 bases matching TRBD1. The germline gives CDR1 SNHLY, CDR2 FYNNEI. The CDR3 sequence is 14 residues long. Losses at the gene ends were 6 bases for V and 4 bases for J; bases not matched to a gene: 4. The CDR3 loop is CASRGTGPNQPQHF. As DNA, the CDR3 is TGTGCCAGCAGGGGGACAGGGCCGAATCAGCCCCAGCATTTT.

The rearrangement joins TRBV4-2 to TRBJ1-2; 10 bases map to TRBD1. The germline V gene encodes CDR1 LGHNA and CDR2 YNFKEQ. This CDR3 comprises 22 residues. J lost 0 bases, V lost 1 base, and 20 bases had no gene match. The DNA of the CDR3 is TGTGCCAGCAGCCAAGGATTAAAGGGACAGGGGTTCTGGACCCTTACTAACTATGGCTACACCTTC. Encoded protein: CASSQGLKGQGFWTLTNYGYTF.

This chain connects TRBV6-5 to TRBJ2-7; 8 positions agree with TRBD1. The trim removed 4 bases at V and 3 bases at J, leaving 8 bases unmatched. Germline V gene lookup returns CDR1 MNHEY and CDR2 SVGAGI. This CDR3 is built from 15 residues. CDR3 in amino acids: CASSFRQGLNYEQYF. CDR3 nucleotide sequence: TGTGCCAGCAGTTTCCGACAGGGGCTAAACTACGAGCAGTACTTC.

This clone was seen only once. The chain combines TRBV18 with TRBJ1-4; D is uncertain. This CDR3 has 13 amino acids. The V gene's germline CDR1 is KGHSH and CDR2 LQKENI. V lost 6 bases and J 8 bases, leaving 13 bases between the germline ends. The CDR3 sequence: CASSREGGEKLFF. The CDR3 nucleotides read TGTGCCAGCTCCCGTGAGGGAGGGGAAAAACTGTTTTTT.

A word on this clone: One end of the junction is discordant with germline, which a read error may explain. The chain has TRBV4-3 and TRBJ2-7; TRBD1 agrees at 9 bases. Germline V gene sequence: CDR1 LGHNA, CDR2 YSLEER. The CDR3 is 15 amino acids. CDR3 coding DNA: TGCGTCAGCAGCCAAGAGGGGACAGGGAGGTACGAGCAGTACTTC. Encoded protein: CVSSQEGTGRYEQYF.